The 25 T cell receptor beta chains in this list originate from one sample, sequenced in a study of identical twins' blood T cells. TCRdb processed the 5' RACE reads anew with MiXCR; each CDR3 protein has one entry. The table includes roughly 380,000 distinct CDR3 sequences, over 25% detected once. The sequenced sample consisted of PBMCs. The receptors come from a woman aged 18-49 years in good health.

This clonotype was counted a few times. This sequence joins TRBV7-2 and TRBJ2-2, with a tentative D call TRBD1 (6 bases). The CDR3 length is 14 residues. V was pared by 4 bases and J by 4 bases, with 10 bases between. Per germline, CDR1 SGHTA and CDR2 FQGNSA. In nucleotides, the CDR3 is TGTGCCAGCAGCTACGGACAGTCCACCGGGGAGCTGTTTTTT. Its protein product is CASSYGQSTGELFF.

This clonotype came up many times. The V gene is TRBV28, the J gene TRBJ1-1, with D uncertain. This CDR3 has 13 amino acids. Per the germline V gene, CDR1 is MDHEN and CDR2 is SYDVKM. V lost 6 bases and J lost 1, with 9 bases in between. CDR3 sequence (DNA): TGTGCCAGCAGCTTCGGGAAGAACACTGAAGCTTTCTTT. Amino acids: CASSFGKNTEAFF.

This chain uses TRBV12-3 or TRBV12-4 with TRBJ1-2; D uncertain. This CDR3 region has 13 residues. Trimming cost V 6 bases and J 6 bases, with 14 bases left between them. The CDR3 region is CASRPFSADGYTF. The CDR3 region has the DNA TGTGCCAGCAGACCATTCTCAGCAGATGGCTACACCTTC.

The sample holds a few counts of this clonotype. V is TRBV6-2 or TRBV6-3 and J is TRBJ1-5; 7 bases map to TRBD1. V shed 2 bases, J shed 3 bases, and the junction held 4 bases outside the gene matches. From germline, CDR1 is MNHEY and CDR2 SVGEGT. The CDR3 is 15 amino acids. Here the CDR3 reads CASSYQGGPNQPQHF. DNA of the CDR3: TGTGCCAGCAGTTACCAGGGGGGCCCCAATCAGCCCCAGCATTTT.

This clonotype was observed many times. The chain couples TRBV29-1 to TRBJ2-1, with TRBD1 matching 8 bases. From germline, CDR1 is SQVTM and CDR2 ANQGSEA. The CDR3 is 13 residues long. Trimming cost V 7 bases and J 6 bases; bases outside gene matches: 8. The CDR3 is CSAATGDSNEQFF. As DNA, the CDR3 is TGCAGCGCCGCGACAGGGGATTCCAATGAGCAGTTCTTC.

This clonotype has a handful of counts. The gene calls are TRBV5-5 and TRBJ1-1; 9 bases line up with TRBD1. The germline gives CDR1 SGHKS, CDR2 YYEKEE (reference sequence). Losses at the gene ends were 7 bases for V and 10 bases for J; bases not matched to a gene: 17. The CDR3 runs 15 residues. CDR3 in DNA: TGTGCCAGCCGCCTGCTCAACAGGGGGCCCCCCGGAGCTTTCTTT. This codes for CASRLLNRGPPGAFF. The full variable domain, rest sourced from reference TRBV5-5 and TRBJ1-1, is DAGVTQSPTHLIKTRGQQVTLRCSPISGHKSVSWYQQVLGQGPQFIFQYYEKEERGRGNFPDRFSARQFPNYSSELNVNALLLGDSALYLCASRLLNRGPPGAFFGQGTRLTVV.

This chain joins TRBV7-8 and TRBJ1-1; D unclear. The CDR3 runs 17 residues. The V gene lost 5 bases and the J gene lost 0 bases, with 19 bases spanning the gap. Germline V gives CDR1 SGHVS, CDR2 FQNEAQ. The CDR3 here is CASSHAPENLMNTEAFF. For the CDR3, the DNA is TGTGCCAGCAGCCACGCCCCAGAGAATCTCATGAACACTGAAGCTTTCTTT.

This clonotype was seen at least ten times. The chain links TRBV29-1 to TRBJ2-3, with D tentatively TRBD1 or TRBD2 (5 bases each). The CDR3 is made up of 14 amino acids. Germline CDR1 SQVTM, CDR2 ANQGSEA. Trimming took off 3 bases at V and 4 bases at J, with 14 bases between the two ends. This chain's CDR3 is CSVEGRERPDTQYF. CDR3 bases: TGCAGCGTTGAGGGACGCGAAAGGCCAGATACGCAGTATTTT.

The rearrangement links TRBV9 to TRBJ1-5, with 7 bases that match TRBD1. Germline V gene lookup returns CDR1 SGDLS and CDR2 YYNGEE. The CDR3 covers 15 residues. V lost 5 bases and J lost 2; bases outside the gene matches: 7. The CDR3 nucleotides read TGTGCCAGCAGTGAACAGGGGAACGGCAATCAGCCCCAGCATTTT. Translated: CASSEQGNGNQPQHF.

This clonotype was seen a handful of times. The chain carries TRBV29-1 and TRBJ2-1; the D gene is possibly TRBD2 (5 bases). Per germline, CDR1 SQVTM and CDR2 ANQGSEA. Deletions cut 3 bases from V and 0 bases from J, with 9 bases between. The CDR3 covers 14 residues. CDR3 sequence reads: CSVELGSSYNEQFF. CDR3 DNA: TGCAGCGTTGAGCTAGGGAGCTCCTACAATGAGCAGTTCTTC.

V gene TRBV15 combines with J gene TRBJ1-5, with D perhaps TRBD1 (5 bases). V was pared by 1 base and J by 3 bases, with 13 bases between. Germline V lookup: CDR1 LNHNV, CDR2 YYDKDF (reference sequence). The CDR3 has 16 residues. The CDR3 protein is CATSRVGDGSNQPQHF. The CDR3 nucleotides read TGTGCCACCAGCAGAGTAGGGGACGGATCCAATCAGCCCCAGCATTTT.

This clonotype was detected ten times or more. The chain carries TRBV13 and TRBJ1-1, with D uncertain. Germline V CDR1 and CDR2: PRHDT, FYEKMQ (reference sequence). The CDR3 contains 14 residues. V was trimmed by 8 bases and J by 0 bases, leaving 13 bases between them. CDR3 protein: CASFLYPMNTEAFF. CDR3 bases: TGTGCCAGCTTCCTTTACCCCATGAACACTGAAGCTTTCTTT. Combining the CDR3 with reference TRBV13 and TRBJ1-1 gives the whole variable domain AAGVIQSPRHLIKEKRETATLKCYPIPRHDTVYWYQQGPGQDPQFLISFYEKMQSDKGSIPDRFSAQQFSDYHSELNMSSLELGDSALYFCASFLYPMNTEAFFGQGTRLTVV.

The CDR3 reads CASSQVASSSYEQYF. In DNA form, the CDR3 reads TGTGCCAGCAGCCAAGTGGCTTCGAGTTCCTACGAGCAGTACTTC. J is TRBJ2-7 and V is TRBV14; D remains ambiguous. Trimming removed 1 base at V and 1 base at J, with 11 bases between. The CDR3 covers 15 residues. In germline, CDR1 is SGHDN, CDR2 FVKESK.

Of note for this clonotype: A much larger clone lies one base from this, so it may be a read error. Since no conserved phenylalanine or tryptophan closes the CDR3, a read error is the likely cause. The rearrangement joins TRBV3-1 to TRBJ1-3; D might be TRBD1 (5 bases). V dropped 7 bases and J dropped 2 bases, with 12 bases sitting between them. Looked up from germline, CDR1 is LGHDT and CDR2 is YNNKEL (reference sequence). This CDR3 is 14 amino acids long. CDR3 residues: CASNPGGTGNTIYS. The CDR3 DNA reads TGTGCCAGCAACCCCGGGGGAACTGGAAACACCATATATTCT.

On this clonotype: This may be a read error: a much more frequent sequence differs by one nucleotide. The chain couples TRBV20-1 to TRBJ2-7; 11 nucleotides line up with TRBD1. J was trimmed by 0 bases and V by 4 bases; bases with no gene match: 2. This CDR3 has 14 residues. The V gene's germline CDR1 is DFQATT and CDR2 SNEGSKA (reference sequence). The CDR3 DNA is TGCAGTGCTACCGGGACAGGGGGCTCCTACGAGCAGTACTTC. As protein: CSATGTGGSYEQYF.

This rearrangement joins TRBV7-9 to TRBJ1-5, with D hard to call. The CDR3 runs to 14 residues. With 1 base removed from V and 4 bases from J, the gap between germline ends came to 8 bases. Germline-derived CDR1 and CDR2 are SEHNR and FQNEAQ (reference sequence). CDR3 DNA: TGTGCCAGCAGCTTAGAGGATGGAAATCAGCCCCAGCATTTT. As protein: CASSLEDGNQPQHF.

The rearrangement links TRBV27 to TRBJ2-5; no reliable D call. The CDR3 runs 13 residues. Germline values: CDR1 MNHEY, CDR2 SMNVEV (reference sequence). V dropped 5 bases and J dropped 2 bases, with 9 bases sitting between them. CDR3 residues: CASSRILQETQYF. The CDR3 DNA sequence: TGTGCCAGCAGTAGGATACTACAAGAGACCCAGTACTTC.

J is TRBJ1-1 and V is TRBV20-1; the D is unclear. The CDR3 is 13 residues long. CDR1 DFQATT and CDR2 SNEGSKA come from the germline V gene (reference sequence). Trimming removed 6 bases from V and 2 bases from J, with 13 bases in between. CDR3 protein: CSASGLSNTEAFF. The CDR3 bases are TGCAGTGCCTCAGGACTCTCAAACACTGAAGCTTTCTTT.

In this sample, this clonotype turned up many times. V and J are TRBV30 and TRBJ2-1, with unresolved D. The CDR3 sequence is 12 residues long. Looked up from germline, CDR1 is GTSNPN and CDR2 is SVGIG (reference sequence). V dropped 8 bases and J dropped 5 bases, with 13 bases sitting between them. CDR3 amino acids: CAGRTYDNEQFF. CDR3 in DNA: TGTGCCGGCCGGACCTATGACAATGAGCAGTTCTTC.

As regards this clonotype: A much more abundant neighbour one base away suggests this may be a read error. The rearrangement links TRBV5-1 to TRBJ1-2, with D hard to call. Per germline, CDR1 SGHRS and CDR2 YFSETQ. The CDR3 runs 14 residues. The CDR3 here is CTSSLAGEMNGYTF. The CDR3 DNA sequence: TGCACCAGCAGCTTGGCCGGGGAAATGAATGGCTACACCTTC.

This clonotype was picked up a small number of times. This chain connects TRBV27 to TRBJ1-5, with a possible D match to TRBD1 (5 bases). Trimming stripped 3 bases from V and 3 bases from J, with 12 bases between. Germline loops: CDR1 MNHEY, CDR2 SMNVEV (reference sequence). CDR3 size: 15 residues. CDR3 in DNA: TGTGCCAGCAGTTTCTCCGGGGGAACCAATCAGCCCCAGCATTTT. Protein sequence: CASSFSGGTNQPQHF.

This clonotype was counted a few times. The chain joins TRBV7-8 to TRBJ2-3; D is possibly TRBD1 (5 bases). Germline loops: CDR1 SGHVS, CDR2 FQNEAQ. This CDR3 comprises 16 residues. The germline V and J ends were trimmed by 5 bases and 4 bases, with 19 bases remaining between them. The CDR3 DNA reads TGTGCCAGCAGCCCCAGGTCGCCCCAAGGGGCAGATACGCAGTATTTT. Protein: CASSPRSPQGADTQYF.

This clonotype appeared many times. The gene calls are TRBV20-1 and TRBJ2-5; 7 nucleotides match TRBD1. Germline CDR1 reads DFQATT; CDR2 reads SNEGSKA (reference sequence). The CDR3 is 12 amino acids. V lost 4 bases and J lost 4; bases outside the gene matches: 3. CDR3 sequence: CSATKGAETQYF. CDR3 bases: TGCAGTGCTACAAAGGGGGCAGAGACCCAGTACTTC.

This clonotype appeared a few times. The J gene is TRBJ1-5, the V gene TRBV20-1, with a weak D call TRBD1 (5 bases). Trimming pared 3 bases from V and 6 bases from J, leaving 9 bases between. The CDR3 is made up of 12 amino acids. In germline, CDR1 is DFQATT, CDR2 SNEGSKA (reference sequence). CDR3 nucleotide sequence: TGCAGTGCTAGGTCCGGGGGTCAGCCCCAGCATTTT. Translating gives CSARSGGQPQHF.

DNA for the CDR3: TGTGCCAGCATGGGGGGGGCGCGAAGTCAGCCCCAGCATTTT. Encoded protein: CASMGGARSQPQHF. The chain links TRBV27 to TRBJ1-5; TRBD1 might be the D (6 bases). CDR3 size: 14 residues. Per germline, CDR1 MNHEY and CDR2 SMNVEV (reference sequence). The V gene lost 7 bases and the J gene lost 6 bases, with 16 bases spanning the gap.